What follows describes a single T cell receptor beta chain. In its sample, this clonotype was seen a few times. The clone's antigen remains unknown. The sample holds no much larger clone one base away, and base qualities are not on file. The CDR3 goes from the cysteine to the phenylalanine over 17 residues. Of all the DNA, just the CDR3 is kept, 51 bases in frame from base 1. Trimming takes 2 bases from V and 4 bases from J, and the germline ends sit 21 bases apart. CDR1 and CDR2 are read off the germline V gene as SGDLS and YYNGEE. This sample is part of a study of T-cell reconstitution after alpha-beta-depleted transplantation in children (dated by TCRdb to about 2016). About the study as a whole: Using TCR repertoire profiling, the study quantitatively followed how T-cell immune reconstitution unfolded in children after TCRalphabeta/CD19-depleted allogeneic hematopoietic cell transplantation.

General study outcomes and caveats: The apparently early alphabetaT-cell count recovery about two months after transplant was reportedly dependent on only several hundred rapidly expanded clones derived from non-depleted graft cells. Over the following months the frequencies of hyperexpanded clones went down, and after one year T-cell counts and TCRbeta diversity were mostly credited to newly produced T cells. The high TCRbeta diversity at day 60 in some patients was ascribed to recipient T cells and intrathymic progenitors that had survived conditioning.

The treatment or condition label, as the study defines it: allogeneic hematopoietic cell transplantation with graft depleted of TCRalphabeta T cells and CD19 B cells. Transplant recipients were children who received TCRalphabeta/CD19-depleted allogeneic hematopoietic cell grafts. Library method: PCR. Sequencing instrument: Illumina HiSeq 2500. TCR libraries were prepared with molecular barcoding, using unique molecular identifiers to normalize TCRbeta repertoire quantification. In TCRdb, the public reads were trimmed at Q25 with fastp and aligned with MiXCR, with productive beta chains retained. Each entry is one CDR3 protein sequence, shown with its most common DNA and genes. The sample yields about 980,000 distinct CDR3 sequences; roughly 29% were counted once. The biggest ten clones account for about 28% of the sample.

The specimen was PBMCs, mostly from graft donor cells, collected 360 days after TCRalphabeta/CD19-depleted stem cell transplant. The V and J segments used are TRBV9 and TRBJ2-5; TRBD1 is possibly the D segment (6 matching bases). This clonotype originated in a boy younger than two who had a stem cell transplant for SCID, so the T cells may come from the graft donor. The DNA reads TGTGCCAGCAGCGTGTCCCCGGGACACGGAATTGGAGAGACCCAGTACTTC. It translates as CASSVSPGHGIGETQYF.